These 14 T cell receptor beta chains were all obtained from the same sample, sequenced in a study of cytomegalovirus exposure and HLA in healthy donors. Primers included in the PCR were 60 Vbeta and 13 Jbeta primers. This table comes from immunoSEQ multiplex PCR, and its TCRdb copy is limited to in-frame clones, with some not included. The table shows 220,000 or so clones, with approximately 82% occurring only once. The sequenced sample consisted of PBMCs. The receptors stem from a male donor in good health and CMV-seronegative.

The chain carries TRBV6-5 and TRBJ2-7, with D possibly TRBD1 on 5 matching bases. V was shortened by 6 bases and J by 1 base, with 10 bases between the two germline ends. The CDR3 spans 13 residues. Per germline, CDR1 MNHEY and CDR2 SVGAGI. DNA for the CDR3: TGTGCCAGCAGCCCTGACAGATCCTACGAGCAGTACTTC. This gives the protein CASSPDRSYEQYF.

The chain carries TRBV2 and TRBJ1-5; 9 bases are a match to TRBD1. CDR1 SNHLY and CDR2 FYNNEI come from the germline V gene. This CDR3 contains 13 residues. The ends lost 6 bases at V and 5 bases at J; junction bases unmatched: 2. CDR3 residues: CASRRTGDQPQHF. The CDR3 region has the DNA TGTGCCAGCAGAAGGACAGGGGATCAGCCCCAGCATTTT.

About this clone: The germline gene is not matched at one end of the junction; a read error may be the cause. The J gene is TRBJ2-2, the V gene TRBV5-4, with TRBD1 as a possible D gene (5 bases). The CDR3 sequence is 15 residues long. Germline-derived CDR1 and CDR2 are SGHNT and YYREEE (reference sequence). Here the CDR3 reads CTSQYDSTNTGELFF. The CDR3 DNA reads as TGTACCAGCCAATACGACAGTACGAACACCGGGGAGCTGTTTTTT.

The chain has TRBV5-6 and TRBJ2-7, with 7 positions matching TRBD2. Losses at the gene ends were 4 bases for V and 2 bases for J; bases not matched to a gene: 9. The length of the CDR3 is 15 residues. Germline assignment: CDR1 SGHDT and CDR2 YYEEEE. The CDR3 DNA reads as TGTGCCAGCAGCCGAGGGAGGGGCAGGACCTACGAGCAGTACTTC. This codes for CASSRGRGRTYEQYF.

About this clone itself: The identical CDR3 is also encoded by other nucleotide sequences in the sample. The CDR3 protein is CASSVASGSYEQYF. CDR3 DNA: TGTGCCAGCAGCGTAGCTAGCGGATCCTACGAGCAGTACTTC. The V gene is TRBV9, the J gene TRBJ2-7; TRBD2 matches 7 bases. Trimming took 0 bases from V and 1 from J; bases not matched to a gene: 1. The CDR3 totals 14 residues. Germline-derived CDR1 and CDR2 are SGDLS and YYNGEE.

The chain combines TRBV29-1 with TRBJ1-1; TRBD1 might be the D (6 bases). The CDR3 has 13 amino acids. The V end lost 5 bases, the J end lost 6 bases, and 16 bases lay between the germline ends. Germline V gene sequence: CDR1 SQVTM, CDR2 ANQGSEA. The CDR3 nucleotides are TGCAGCGTTAAACAGGGAGGGAGTGCTGAAGCTTTCTTT. Encoded protein: CSVKQGGSAEAFF.

In the case of this clone: The same CDR3 arises from other DNA sequences in this sample as well. The chain carries TRBV5-1 and TRBJ2-7; 7 positions agree with TRBD2. The CDR3 is 13 residues long. J lost 4 bases, V lost 2 bases, and 3 bases had no gene match. The germline V gene has CDR1 SGHRS and CDR2 YFSETQ. The CDR3 reads CASSLPSGYEQYF. In nucleotides, the CDR3 is TGCGCCAGCAGCTTACCTAGCGGATACGAGCAGTACTTC.

The V gene is TRBV5-1, the J gene TRBJ2-7; D possibly corresponds to TRBD1 (5 bases). V lost 1 base, J lost 6 bases, and 14 bases lay in between. The CDR3 covers 14 residues. The V gene's germline CDR1 is SGHRS and CDR2 YFSETQ. CDR3 sequence (DNA): TGCGCCAGCAGCTTGATATTGGGGCGAAGCGAGCAGTACTTC. Residues: CASSLILGRSEQYF.

This clone turned up a few times. This chain links TRBV9 with TRBJ2-7, with 7 bases matching TRBD1. The CDR3 loop spans 15 amino acids. J gave up 2 bases and V 0 bases, and 5 bases lay outside the gene matches. Germline V CDR1 and CDR2: SGDLS, YYNGEE. The CDR3 loop is CASSVAGTATYEQYF. DNA of the CDR3: TGTGCCAGCAGCGTAGCCGGGACAGCAACCTACGAGCAGTACTTC. Filled out from reference TRBV9 and TRBJ2-7, the complete variable domain reads DSGVTQTPKHLITATGQRVTLRCSPRSGDLSVYWYQQSLDQGLQFLIQYYNGEERAKGNILERFSAQQFPDLHSELNLSSLELGDSALYFCASSVAGTATYEQYFGPGTRLTVT.

The gene calls are TRBV27 and TRBJ1-1; weak D call: TRBD1 (6 bases). The CDR3 loop spans 16 amino acids. Germline values: CDR1 MNHEY, CDR2 SMNVEV (reference sequence). V was trimmed by 4 bases and J by 0 bases, leaving 15 bases between them. CDR3 sequence (DNA): TGTGCCAGCAGTTCAGGGGTCACCCACATGAACACTGAAGCTTTCTTT. As protein: CASSSGVTHMNTEAFF.

The chain combines TRBV29-1 with TRBJ1-3; 7 nucleotides agree with TRBD1. This CDR3 is 13 amino acids long. CDR1 and CDR2 from the germline V gene are SQVTM and ANQGSEA. V lost 7 bases and J lost 1; bases outside the gene matches: 4. The CDR3 bases are TGCAGCGCCCAGGGGGTGTCTGGAAACACCATATATTTT. Protein product: CSAQGVSGNTIYF. Variable domain in full (rest from reference TRBV29-1 and TRBJ1-3): SAVISQKPSRDICQRGTSLTIQCQVDSQVTMMFWYRQQPGQSLTLIATANQGSEATYESGFVIDKFPISRPNLTFSTLTVSNMSPEDSSIYLCSAQGVSGNTIYFGEGSWLTVV.

The chain is built from TRBV9 and TRBJ1-1, with D perhaps matching TRBD1 (5 bases). This CDR3 contains 14 residues. The germline V and J ends were trimmed by 4 bases and 3 bases, with 13 bases remaining between them. Germline lookup yields CDR1 SGDLS and CDR2 YYNGEE. CDR3 in amino acids: CASSPGIMDTEAFF. The CDR3, as DNA: TGTGCCAGCAGCCCAGGGATTATGGACACTGAAGCTTTCTTT.

The genes are TRBV28 and TRBJ1-5; weak D call: TRBD1 (5 bases). The CDR3 consists of 17 residues. V was pared by 5 bases and J by 5 bases, with 22 bases between. Germline V lookup: CDR1 MDHEN, CDR2 SYDVKM. This CDR3 is CASSEDKGTRSYQPQHF. DNA of the CDR3: TGTGCCAGCAGTGAGGACAAAGGGACTCGGAGTTATCAGCCCCAGCATTTT.

The chain uses TRBV27 and TRBJ2-5, with a possible D match to TRBD2 (6 bases). Trimming pared 1 base from V and 11 bases from J, leaving 20 bases between. Germline CDR1 reads MNHEY; CDR2 reads SMNVEV (reference sequence). This CDR3 is 15 amino acids long. CDR3 coding DNA: TGTGCCAGCAGTTTATTGGCGGGGCCGGAGGGTGAGCAGTACTTC. This gives the protein CASSLLAGPEGEQYF.